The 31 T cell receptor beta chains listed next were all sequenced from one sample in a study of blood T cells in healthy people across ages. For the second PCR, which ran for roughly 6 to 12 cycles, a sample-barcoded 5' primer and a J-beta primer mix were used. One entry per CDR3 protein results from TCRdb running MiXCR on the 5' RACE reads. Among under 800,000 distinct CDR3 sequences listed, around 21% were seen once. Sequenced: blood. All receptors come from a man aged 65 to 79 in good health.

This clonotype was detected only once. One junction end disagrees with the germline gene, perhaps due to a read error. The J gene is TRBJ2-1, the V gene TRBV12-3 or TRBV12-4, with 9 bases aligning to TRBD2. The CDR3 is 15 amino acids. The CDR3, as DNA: TGTGCCTGCAGTTTAGGGGGACTAGCTATAAATGAGCAGTTCTTC. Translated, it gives CACSLGGLAINEQFF.

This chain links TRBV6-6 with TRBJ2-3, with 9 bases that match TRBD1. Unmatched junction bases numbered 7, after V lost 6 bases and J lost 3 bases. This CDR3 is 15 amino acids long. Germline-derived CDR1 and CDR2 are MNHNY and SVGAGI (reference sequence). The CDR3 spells CASSYTGGLTDTQYF. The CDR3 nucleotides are TGTGCCAGCAGCTACACAGGGGGCTTGACAGATACGCAGTATTTT.

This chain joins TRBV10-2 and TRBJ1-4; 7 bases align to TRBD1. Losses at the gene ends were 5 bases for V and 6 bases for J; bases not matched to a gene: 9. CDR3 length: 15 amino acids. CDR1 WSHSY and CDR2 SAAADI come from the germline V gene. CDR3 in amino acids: CASSTTGLRDEKLFF. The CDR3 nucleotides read TGCGCCAGCAGTACGACAGGGCTCCGTGATGAAAAACTGTTTTTT.

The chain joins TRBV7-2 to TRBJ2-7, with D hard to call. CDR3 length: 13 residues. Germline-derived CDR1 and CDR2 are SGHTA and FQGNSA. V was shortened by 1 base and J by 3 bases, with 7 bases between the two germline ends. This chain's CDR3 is CASSLEPNYEQYF. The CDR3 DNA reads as TGTGCCAGCAGCTTAGAGCCTAACTACGAGCAGTACTTC.

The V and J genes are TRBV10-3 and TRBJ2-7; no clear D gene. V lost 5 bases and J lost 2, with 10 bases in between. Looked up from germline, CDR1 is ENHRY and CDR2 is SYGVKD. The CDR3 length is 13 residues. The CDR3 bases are TGTGCCATCAGTCCGACACAAACCTACGAGCAGTACTTC. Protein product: CAISPTQTYEQYF.

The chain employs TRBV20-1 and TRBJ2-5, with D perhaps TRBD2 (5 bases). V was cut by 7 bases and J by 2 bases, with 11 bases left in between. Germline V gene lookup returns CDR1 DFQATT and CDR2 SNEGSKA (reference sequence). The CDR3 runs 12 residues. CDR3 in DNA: TGCAGTGGACTAACGAAACAAGAGACCCAGTACTTC. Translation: CSGLTKQETQYF.

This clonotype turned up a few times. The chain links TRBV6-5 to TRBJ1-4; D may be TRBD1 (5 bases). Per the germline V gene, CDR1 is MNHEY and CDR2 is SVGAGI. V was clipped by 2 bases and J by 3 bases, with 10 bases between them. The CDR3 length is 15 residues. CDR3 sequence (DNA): TGTGCCAGCAGTTACGGGGGACCGCCTAATGAAAAACTGTTTTTT. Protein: CASSYGGPPNEKLFF.

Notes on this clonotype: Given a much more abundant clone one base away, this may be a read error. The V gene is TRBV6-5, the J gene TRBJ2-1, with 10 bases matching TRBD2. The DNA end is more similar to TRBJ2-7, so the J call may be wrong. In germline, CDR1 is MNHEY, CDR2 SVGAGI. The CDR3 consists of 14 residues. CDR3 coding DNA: TGTGCCAGCAGGTCAGCGGGAGGGACCTACGAGCAGTACTTC. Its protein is CASRSAGGTYEQYF.

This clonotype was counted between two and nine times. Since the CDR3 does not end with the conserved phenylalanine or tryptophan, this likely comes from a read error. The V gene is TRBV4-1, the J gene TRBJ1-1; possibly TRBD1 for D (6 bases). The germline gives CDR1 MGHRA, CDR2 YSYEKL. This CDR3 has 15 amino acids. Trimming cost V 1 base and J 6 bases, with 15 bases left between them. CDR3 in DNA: TGCGCCAGCAGCCAAGGACTCTTAGGGGGTGCTGAAGCTTTCCTT. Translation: CASSQGLLGGAEAFL.

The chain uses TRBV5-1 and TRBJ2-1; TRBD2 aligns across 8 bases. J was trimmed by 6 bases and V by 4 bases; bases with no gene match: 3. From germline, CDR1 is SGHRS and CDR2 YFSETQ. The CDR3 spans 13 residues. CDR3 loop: CASSASGSNEQFF. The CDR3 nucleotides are TGCGCCAGCAGCGCAAGCGGGAGCAATGAGCAGTTCTTC.

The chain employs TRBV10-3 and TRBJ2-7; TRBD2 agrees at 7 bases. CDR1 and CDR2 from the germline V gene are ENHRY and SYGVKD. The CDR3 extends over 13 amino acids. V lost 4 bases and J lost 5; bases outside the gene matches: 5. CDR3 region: CAISAGTIDEQYF. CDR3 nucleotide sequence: TGTGCCATCAGTGCCGGGACTATCGACGAGCAGTACTTC.

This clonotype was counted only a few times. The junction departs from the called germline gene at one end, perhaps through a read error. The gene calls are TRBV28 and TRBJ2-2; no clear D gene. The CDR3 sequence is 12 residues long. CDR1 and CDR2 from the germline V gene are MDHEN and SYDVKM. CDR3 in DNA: TGTAGGACGGCATCGAACACCAGGGAGCTGTTTTTT. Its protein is CRTASNTRELFF.

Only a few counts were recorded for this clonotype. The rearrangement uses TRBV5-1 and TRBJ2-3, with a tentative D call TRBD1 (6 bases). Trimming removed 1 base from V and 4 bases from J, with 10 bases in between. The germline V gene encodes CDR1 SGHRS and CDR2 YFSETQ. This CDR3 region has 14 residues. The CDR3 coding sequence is TGCGCCAGCAGCTTGAGGGGGATCCCAGATACGCAGTATTTT. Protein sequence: CASSLRGIPDTQYF.

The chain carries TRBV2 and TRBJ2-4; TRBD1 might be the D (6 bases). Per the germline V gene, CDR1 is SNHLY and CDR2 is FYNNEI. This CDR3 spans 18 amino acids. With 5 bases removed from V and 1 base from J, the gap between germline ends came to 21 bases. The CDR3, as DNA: TGTGCCAGCAGTAGACAGGCGATTGGTGGTGTCGCCAAAAACATTCAGTACTTC. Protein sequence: CASSRQAIGGVAKNIQYF.

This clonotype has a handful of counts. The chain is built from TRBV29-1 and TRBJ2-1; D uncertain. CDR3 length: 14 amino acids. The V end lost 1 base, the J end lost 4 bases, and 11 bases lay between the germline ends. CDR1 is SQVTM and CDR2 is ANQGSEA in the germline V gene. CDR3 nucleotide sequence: TGCAGCGTTGAAGGGCTTAGGAAGTACAATGAGCAGTTCTTC. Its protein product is CSVEGLRKYNEQFF.

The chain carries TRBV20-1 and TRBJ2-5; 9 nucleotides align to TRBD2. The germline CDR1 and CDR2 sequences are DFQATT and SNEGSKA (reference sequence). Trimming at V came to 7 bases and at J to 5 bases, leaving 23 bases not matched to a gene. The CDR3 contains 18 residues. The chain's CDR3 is CSVRESGLAPIRRETQYF. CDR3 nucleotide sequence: TGCAGTGTTAGGGAATCGGGACTAGCACCCATCCGACGGGAGACCCAGTACTTC.

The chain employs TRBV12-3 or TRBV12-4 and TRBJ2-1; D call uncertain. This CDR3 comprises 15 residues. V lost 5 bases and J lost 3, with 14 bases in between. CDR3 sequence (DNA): TGTGCCAGCAGTCCCAGGCGGCAACGCTACAATGAGCAGTTCTTC. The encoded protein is CASSPRRQRYNEQFF.

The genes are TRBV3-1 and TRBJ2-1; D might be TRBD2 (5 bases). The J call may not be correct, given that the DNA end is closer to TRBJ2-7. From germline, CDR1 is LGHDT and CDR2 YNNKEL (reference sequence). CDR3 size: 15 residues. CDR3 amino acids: CASSQGSGKPYEQYF. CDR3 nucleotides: TGTGCCAGCAGCCAAGGAAGCGGAAAGCCCTACGAGCAGTACTTC.

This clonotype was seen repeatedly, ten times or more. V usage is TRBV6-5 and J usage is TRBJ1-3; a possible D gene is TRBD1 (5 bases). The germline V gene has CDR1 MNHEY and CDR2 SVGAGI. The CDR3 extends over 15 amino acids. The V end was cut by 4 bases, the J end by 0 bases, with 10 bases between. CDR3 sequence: CASSSEGLSGNTIYF. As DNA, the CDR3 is TGTGCCAGCAGTTCAGAGGGGCTCTCTGGAAACACCATATATTTT.

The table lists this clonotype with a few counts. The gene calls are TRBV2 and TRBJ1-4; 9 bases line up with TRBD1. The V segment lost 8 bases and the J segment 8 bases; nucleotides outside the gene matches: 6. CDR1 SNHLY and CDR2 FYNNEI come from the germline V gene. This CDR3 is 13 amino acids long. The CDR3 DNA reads TGTGCCAGCGTGTCGGGGACAGGGGAAAAACTGTTTTTT. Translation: CASVSGTGEKLFF.

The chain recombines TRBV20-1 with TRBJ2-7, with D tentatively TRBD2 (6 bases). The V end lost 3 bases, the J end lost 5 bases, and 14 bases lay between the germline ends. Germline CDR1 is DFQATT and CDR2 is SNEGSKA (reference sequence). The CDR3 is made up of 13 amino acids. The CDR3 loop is CSASGGSSHEQYF. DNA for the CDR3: TGCAGTGCTAGCGGAGGGAGTTCCCACGAGCAGTACTTC.

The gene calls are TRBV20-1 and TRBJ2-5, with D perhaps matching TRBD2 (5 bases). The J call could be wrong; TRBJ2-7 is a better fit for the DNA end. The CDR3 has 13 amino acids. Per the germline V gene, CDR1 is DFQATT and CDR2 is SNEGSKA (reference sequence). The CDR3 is CSVSPYREHEQYF. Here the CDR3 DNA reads TGCAGTGTTAGTCCCTACCGGGAACACGAGCAGTACTTC.

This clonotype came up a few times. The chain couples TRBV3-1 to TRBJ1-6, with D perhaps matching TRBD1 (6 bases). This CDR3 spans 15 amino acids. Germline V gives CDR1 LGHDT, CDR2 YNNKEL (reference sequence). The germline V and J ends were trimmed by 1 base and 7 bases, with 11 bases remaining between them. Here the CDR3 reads CASSQGFTGNSPLHF. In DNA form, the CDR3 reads TGTGCCAGCAGCCAAGGGTTTACAGGGAATTCACCCCTCCACTTT. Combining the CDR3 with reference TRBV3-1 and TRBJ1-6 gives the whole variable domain DTAVSQTPKYLVTQMGNDKSIKCEQNLGHDTMYWYKQDSKKFLKIMFSYNNKELIINETVPNRFSPKSPDKAHLNLHINSLELGDSAVYFCASSQGFTGNSPLHFGNGTRLTVT.

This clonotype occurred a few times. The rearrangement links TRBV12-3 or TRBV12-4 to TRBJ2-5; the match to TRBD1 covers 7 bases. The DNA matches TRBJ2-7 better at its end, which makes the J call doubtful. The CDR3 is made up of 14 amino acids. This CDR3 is CASSSHRQGYEQYF. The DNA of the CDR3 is TGTGCCAGCAGTTCACATAGACAGGGCTACGAGCAGTACTTC.

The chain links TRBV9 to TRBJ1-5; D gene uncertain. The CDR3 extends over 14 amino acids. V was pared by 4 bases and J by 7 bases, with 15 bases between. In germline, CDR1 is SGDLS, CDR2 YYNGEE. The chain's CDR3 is CASSSGFTGQPQHF. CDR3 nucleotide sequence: TGTGCCAGCAGCTCGGGTTTTACTGGGCAGCCCCAGCATTTT.

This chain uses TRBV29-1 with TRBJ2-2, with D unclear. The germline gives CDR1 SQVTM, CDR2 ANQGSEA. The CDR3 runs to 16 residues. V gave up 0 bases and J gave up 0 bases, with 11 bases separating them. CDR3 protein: CSVEDRTVSNTGELFF. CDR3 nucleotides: TGCAGCGTTGAAGATCGTACAGTTTCGAACACCGGGGAGCTGTTTTTT.

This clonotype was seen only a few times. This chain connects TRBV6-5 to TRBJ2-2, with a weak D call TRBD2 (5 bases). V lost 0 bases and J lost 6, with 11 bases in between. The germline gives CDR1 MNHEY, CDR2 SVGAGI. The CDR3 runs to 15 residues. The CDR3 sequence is CASSYSRDPPGELFF. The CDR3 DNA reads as TGTGCCAGCAGTTACTCCCGGGATCCCCCCGGGGAGCTGTTTTTT.

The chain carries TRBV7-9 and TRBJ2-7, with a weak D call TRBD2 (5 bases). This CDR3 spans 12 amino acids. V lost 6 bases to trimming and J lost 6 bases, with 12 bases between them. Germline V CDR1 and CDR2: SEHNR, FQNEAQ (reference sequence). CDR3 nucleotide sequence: TGTGCCAGCAGTCTCCGAGGGCCCGAGCAGTACTTC. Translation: CASSLRGPEQYF.

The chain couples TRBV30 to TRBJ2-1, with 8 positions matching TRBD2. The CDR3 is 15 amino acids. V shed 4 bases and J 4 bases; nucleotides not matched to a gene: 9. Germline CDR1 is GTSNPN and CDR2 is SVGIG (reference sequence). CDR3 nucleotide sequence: TGTGCCTGGAAGGTGGCGGGAGGCCCGTACAATGAGCAGTTCTTC. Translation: CAWKVAGGPYNEQFF. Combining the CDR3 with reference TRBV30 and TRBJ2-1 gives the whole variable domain SQTIHQWPATLVQPVGSPLSLECTVEGTSNPNLYWYRQAAGRGLQLLFYSVGIGQISSEVPQNLSASRPQDRQFILSSKKLLLSDSGFYLCAWKVAGGPYNEQFFGPGTRLTVL.

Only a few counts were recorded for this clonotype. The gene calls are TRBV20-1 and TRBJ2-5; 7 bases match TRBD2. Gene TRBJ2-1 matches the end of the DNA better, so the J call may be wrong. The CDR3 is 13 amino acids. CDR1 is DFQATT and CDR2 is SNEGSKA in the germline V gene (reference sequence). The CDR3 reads CSARLTLAGEQFF. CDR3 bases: TGCAGTGCTAGACTAACATTAGCGGGTGAGCAGTTCTTC.

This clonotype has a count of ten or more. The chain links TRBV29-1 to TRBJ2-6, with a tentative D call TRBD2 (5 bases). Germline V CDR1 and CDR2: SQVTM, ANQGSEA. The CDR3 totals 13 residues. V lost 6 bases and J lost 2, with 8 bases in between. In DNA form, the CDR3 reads TGCAGCGTCGGGATGACTGGGGCCAACGTCCTGACTTTC. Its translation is CSVGMTGANVLTF.